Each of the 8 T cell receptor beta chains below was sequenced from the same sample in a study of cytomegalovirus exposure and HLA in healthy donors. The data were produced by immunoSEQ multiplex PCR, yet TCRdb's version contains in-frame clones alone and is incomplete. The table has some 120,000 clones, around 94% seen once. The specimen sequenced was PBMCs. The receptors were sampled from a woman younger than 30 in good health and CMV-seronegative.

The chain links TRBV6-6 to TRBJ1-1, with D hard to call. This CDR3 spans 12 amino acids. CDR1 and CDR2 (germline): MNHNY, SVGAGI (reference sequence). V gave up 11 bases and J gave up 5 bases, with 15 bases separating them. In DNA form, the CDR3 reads TGTGCCCACGGCGCGGGCCGGACTGAAGCTTTCTTT. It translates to CAHGAGRTEAFF.

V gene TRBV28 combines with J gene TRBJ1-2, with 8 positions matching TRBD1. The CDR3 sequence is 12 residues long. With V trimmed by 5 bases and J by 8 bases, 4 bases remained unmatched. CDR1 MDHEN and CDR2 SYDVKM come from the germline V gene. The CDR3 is CASSQGAEGYTF. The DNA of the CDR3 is TGTGCCAGCAGTCAGGGGGCGGAGGGCTACACCTTC.

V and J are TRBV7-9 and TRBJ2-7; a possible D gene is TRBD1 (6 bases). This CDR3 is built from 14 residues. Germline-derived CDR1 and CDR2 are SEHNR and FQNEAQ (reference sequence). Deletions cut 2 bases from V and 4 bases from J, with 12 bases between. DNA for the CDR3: TGTGCCAGCAGCTTAAGGCAGGGGAGTTACGAGCAGTACTTC. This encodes CASSLRQGSYEQYF.

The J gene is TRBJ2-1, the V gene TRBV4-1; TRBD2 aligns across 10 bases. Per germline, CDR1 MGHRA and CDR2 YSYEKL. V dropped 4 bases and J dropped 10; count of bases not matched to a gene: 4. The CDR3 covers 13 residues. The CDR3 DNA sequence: TGCGCCAGCAGCCCTTCACTAGCGGGGGAGCAGTTCTTC. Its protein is CASSPSLAGEQFF.

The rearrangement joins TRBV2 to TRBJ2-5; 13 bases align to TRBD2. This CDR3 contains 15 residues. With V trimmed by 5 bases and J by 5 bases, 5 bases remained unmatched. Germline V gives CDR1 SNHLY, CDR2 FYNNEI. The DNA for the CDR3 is TGTGCCAGCAGTCTACTAGCGGGGGGGCGGGAGACCCAGTACTTC. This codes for CASSLLAGGRETQYF.

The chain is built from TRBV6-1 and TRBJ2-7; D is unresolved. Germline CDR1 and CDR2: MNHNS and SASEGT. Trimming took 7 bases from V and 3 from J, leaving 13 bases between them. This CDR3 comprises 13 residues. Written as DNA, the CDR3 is TGTGCCAGCATCTTCGCTATCGGCTACGAGCAGTACTTC. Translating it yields CASIFAIGYEQYF.

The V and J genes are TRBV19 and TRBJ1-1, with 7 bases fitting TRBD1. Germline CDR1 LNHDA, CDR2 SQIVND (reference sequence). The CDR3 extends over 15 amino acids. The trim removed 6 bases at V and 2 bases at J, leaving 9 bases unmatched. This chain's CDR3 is CASRQIDRENTEAFF. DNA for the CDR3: TGTGCCAGTAGGCAAATCGACAGGGAAAACACTGAAGCTTTCTTT.

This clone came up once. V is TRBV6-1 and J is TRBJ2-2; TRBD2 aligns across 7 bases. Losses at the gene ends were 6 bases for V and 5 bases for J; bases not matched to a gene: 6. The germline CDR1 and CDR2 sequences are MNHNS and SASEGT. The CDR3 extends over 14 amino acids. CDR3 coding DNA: TGTGCCAGCAGCCCGATCGGGGGGACCGGGGAGCTGTTTTTT. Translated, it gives CASSPIGGTGELFF.